The 12 T cell receptor beta chains below were found in one sample sequenced in a study of control samples from healthy donors and cancer patients (dated by TCRdb to between 2020 and 2021). The protocol used for the library was the immunoSEQ multiplex PCR assay. Here the immuneACCESS table is served through TCRdb, limited to in-frame sequences with V and J called. Missing clones are a known gap in these copies; in checked studies unresolved V genes cover under half, and the rest lacks a known reason. The sample profile shows just over 80,000 clones; nearly 90% of them were found once. Around 5.8% of the sample lies in the top ten. The source material was blood. These receptors were taken from a man aged 50-59 years in good health.

This rearrangement joins TRBV10-3 to TRBJ1-2, with a tentative D call TRBD1 (6 bases). The CDR3 is 13 amino acids. V was pared by 10 bases and J by 2 bases, with 14 bases between. CDR1 is ENHRY, CDR2 SYGVKD, per germline. The CDR3 loop reads CATARTENYGYTF. The CDR3 coding sequence is TGTGCCACAGCTAGGACAGAGAACTATGGCTACACCTTC.

The rearrangement joins TRBV15 to TRBJ1-4; D might be TRBD1 (6 bases). CDR1 and CDR2 from the germline V gene are LNHNV and YYDKDF (reference sequence). V was cut by 0 bases and J by 3 bases, with 8 bases left in between. This CDR3 contains 15 residues. The CDR3 protein is CATSREGAANEKLFF. The CDR3 DNA follows: TGTGCCACCAGCAGAGAGGGGGCGGCTAATGAAAAACTGTTTTTT. Combining the CDR3 with reference TRBV15 and TRBJ1-4 gives the whole variable domain DAMVIQNPRYQVTQFGKPVTLSCSQTLNHNVMYWYQQKSSQAPKLLFHYYDKDFNNEADTPDNFQSRRPNTSFCFLDIRSPGLGDTAMYLCATSREGAANEKLFFGSGTQLSVL.

The chain is built from TRBV28 and TRBJ2-5; no clear D gene. The CDR3 spans 15 residues. The germline V gene encodes CDR1 MDHEN and CDR2 SYDVKM. V lost 0 bases, J lost 5 bases, and 13 bases lay in between. Here the CDR3 reads CASSLWRSVAETQYF. CDR3 nucleotide sequence: TGTGCCAGCAGTTTATGGAGGTCCGTGGCGGAGACCCAGTACTTC. The full variable domain, rest sourced from reference TRBV28 and TRBJ2-5, is DVKVTQSSRYLVKRTGEKVFLECVQDMDHENMFWYRQDPGLGLRLIYFSYDVKMKEKGDIPEGYSVSREKKERFSLILESASTNQTSMYLCASSLWRSVAETQYFGPGTRLLVL.

This chain connects TRBV5-5 to TRBJ1-2; 10 bases match TRBD1. CDR3 length equals 17 residues. J lost 2 bases, V lost 0 bases, and 7 bases had no gene match. CDR1 SGHKS and CDR2 YYEKEE come from the germline V gene (reference sequence). The CDR3 is CASSLGIGGQGNYGYTF. CDR3 nucleotide sequence: TGTGCCAGCAGCTTGGGTATCGGGGGACAGGGGAACTATGGCTACACCTTC. Filled out from reference TRBV5-5 and TRBJ1-2, the complete variable domain reads DAGVTQSPTHLIKTRGQQVTLRCSPISGHKSVSWYQQVLGQGPQFIFQYYEKEERGRGNFPDRFSARQFPNYSSELNVNALLLGDSALYLCASSLGIGGQGNYGYTFGSGTRLTVV.

J is TRBJ2-2 and V is TRBV6-5; weak D call: TRBD1 (6 bases). Deletions cut 2 bases from V and 8 bases from J, with 15 bases between. CDR3 size: 15 residues. Per the germline V gene, CDR1 is MNHEY and CDR2 is SVGAGI. The CDR3 bases are TGTGCCAGCAGTTACCGTACAGGGAAGATAGGGGAGCTGTTTTTT. It translates to CASSYRTGKIGELFF.

The chain uses TRBV18 and TRBJ1-1; D unclear. Germline V gene lookup returns CDR1 KGHSH and CDR2 LQKENI. With 5 bases removed from V and 1 base from J, the gap between germline ends came to 5 bases. The CDR3 runs 12 residues. CDR3 residues: CASSSQNTEAFF. Written as DNA, the CDR3 is TGTGCCAGCTCATCCCAGAACACTGAAGCTTTCTTT.

This clone was found once. The chain carries TRBV6-5 and TRBJ2-1, with 10 bases matching TRBD1. The trim removed 6 bases at V and 2 bases at J, leaving 4 bases unmatched. CDR3 length: 15 residues. CDR1 is MNHEY, CDR2 SVGAGI, per germline. This chain's CDR3 is CASSQDRGPYNEQFF. In DNA form, the CDR3 reads TGTGCCAGCAGCCAAGACAGGGGGCCCTACAATGAGCAGTTCTTC.

The J gene is TRBJ1-1, the V gene TRBV29-1; D uncertain. The germline gives CDR1 SQVTM, CDR2 ANQGSEA. Trimming took off 3 bases at V and 7 bases at J, with 3 bases between the two ends. The CDR3 has 9 amino acids. The CDR3: CSVEGEAFF. The CDR3 DNA reads TGCAGCGTTGAGGGTGAAGCTTTCTTT.

The V call is TRBV5-1, the J call TRBJ1-2; 7 nucleotides align to TRBD1. Germline V gene lookup returns CDR1 SGHRS and CDR2 YFSETQ. J lost 2 bases, V lost 4 bases, and 8 bases had no gene match. This CDR3 region has 15 residues. This CDR3 reads CASSLTPGQNYGYTF. The CDR3 DNA reads as TGCGCCAGCAGCCTGACCCCGGGACAGAACTATGGCTACACCTTC.

This chain connects TRBV6-1 to TRBJ2-1, with 9 positions matching TRBD2. Looked up from germline, CDR1 is MNHNS and CDR2 is SASEGT. J lost 9 bases, V lost 0 bases, and 6 bases had no gene match. The CDR3 length is 15 residues. CDR3 residues: CASSEAPSGGPEQFF. In DNA form, the CDR3 reads TGTGCCAGCAGTGAAGCGCCCAGCGGGGGGCCTGAGCAGTTCTTC.

This rearrangement joins TRBV19 to TRBJ1-5, with TRBD1 identical over 7 bases. The CDR3 consists of 16 residues. V shed 7 bases, J shed 0 bases, and the junction held 9 bases outside the gene matches. CDR1 is LNHDA and CDR2 is SQIVND in the germline V gene (reference sequence). For the CDR3, the DNA is TGTGCCAGTACTCCGACAGGGATGGGTAGCAATCAGCCCCAGCATTTT. This codes for CASTPTGMGSNQPQHF.

This rearrangement joins TRBV19 to TRBJ1-2, with 9 bases identical to TRBD1. The CDR3 is 14 amino acids. V lost 7 bases and J lost 8; bases outside the gene matches: 11. The germline gives CDR1 LNHDA, CDR2 SQIVND (reference sequence). In DNA form, the CDR3 reads TGTGCCAGTACCATAAAACAGGGGGCCAGAGGCTACACCTTC. Translation: CASTIKQGARGYTF.